This T cell receptor (beta chain) was recovered during a study of CD8+ T cells in alopecia areata. As the sequencing template, cDNA was produced by extracting RNA and reverse transcribing it. Measured with immunoSEQ multiplex PCR; TCRdb has only the in-frame clones, and not every one. The sample includes a few hundred thousand clones, 56% of them seen just once. Findings and limits, study-wide: Affected scalp, especially in alopecia totalis/universalis, had a higher clonality than normal scalp did. Resident alphabeta T-cell populations of normal skin are likewise subject to sequencing in scalp samples.

Sorting of CD4+ and CD8+ T cells was performed on PBMCs. For this clone: Its antigen is not identified.

CDR3 length: 15 amino acids. CDR1 GTSNPN and CDR2 SVGIG come from the germline V gene (reference sequence). The V and J ends lost 3 bases and 5 bases respectively, with 19 bases between them. The sequenced material came from CD8+ T cells sorted from blood. The TCR was taken from a human donor in good health. V is TRBV30 and J is TRBJ2-5; no firm D call. DNA for the CDR3: TGTGCCTGGAGCGCCATGGGCAGCCCCACGGAGACCCAGTACTTC. It specifies CAWSAMGSPTETQYF.